Described below is a single T cell receptor (beta chain) sequence and its context. Per the authors' pipeline: It was from reference gene primer amplification that nucleated cell counts were estimated. Repertoires were generated with immunoSEQ multiplex PCR, while TCRdb's copy carries only in-frame clones and drops some. Clone size and V and J calls were adopted from that table, with D and trimming inferred from the DNA. There are approximately 220,000 clones in the sample; around 80% occur only once, and 7% to 10% lies in the top ten. These data come from a study of blood T cell repertoires in COVID-19. Study summary: Samples representing acute and convalescent COVID-19 were sourced from the United States, Italy and Spain.

This CDR3 has 14 residues. The V gene end was trimmed by 7 bases and the J gene end by 8 bases; junction bases not matched to a gene: 12. From germline, CDR1 is MDHEN and CDR2 SYDVKM. The chain combines TRBV28 with TRBJ1-2, with 8 bases lining up with TRBD1. This sequence originates from a woman aged 45-59 years with acute or convalescent COVID-19. Sample: peripheral blood. The CDR3 here is CASTLPGQGWGYTF. CDR3 in DNA: TGTGCCAGCACCCTGCCCGGACAGGGTTGGGGCTACACCTTC.